This T cell receptor (beta chain) was recovered during a study of shared T cell receptors in the human thymus. The table came from immunoSEQ multiplex PCR; TCRdb's copy has only in-frame clones and leaves some out. This sample has about 540,000 clones, with around 78% found just once. The ends were cut back, 4 bases at V and 14 bases at J, with 16 bases in the middle. Germline V gene data show CDR1 as SGHDT and CDR2 as YYEEEE. CDR3 length equals 12 residues. Separately, the same data were catalogued under a study of human thymus T cells. That study adds: Each of the donors was a healthy Finnish infant who was undergoing open corrective cardiac surgery for congenital heart defects.

V and J are TRBV5-6 and TRBJ2-1; D possibly corresponds to TRBD2 (5 bases). The sequence derives from a boy in the first two years of life with a congenital heart defect. Specimen: thymocytes. CDR3 sequence reads: CASSPDSRREFF. CDR3 sequence (DNA): TGTGCCAGCAGCCCGGACTCCCGGCGGGAGTTCTTC.